This paragraph reports one T cell receptor beta chain. This entry comes from a study of spatial heterogeneity in lung cancer. CDR1 is MNHEY and CDR2 is SMNVEV in the germline V gene (reference sequence). V was clipped by 5 bases and J by 7 bases, with 14 bases between them. The CDR3 is 14 amino acids. Specified time point: sample taken at primary tumor resection. Unsorted tumor, nontumor lung tissue or cryopreserved PBMC supplied the whole RNA. TCRdb itself ran the 5' RACE reads through MiXCR, one entry per CDR3 protein. The sample yields some 2,100 distinct CDR3 sequences, less than 20% seen once. The chain employs TRBV27 and TRBJ2-2; the D is unclear. The sequence was collected from a male donor with early-stage non-small cell lung cancer. The sequenced sample was PBMCs, obtained at surgery. This CDR3 is CASSPGRASGELFF. CDR3 coding DNA: TGTGCCAGCAGTCCTGGACGGGCTAGCGGGGAGCTGTTTTTT.